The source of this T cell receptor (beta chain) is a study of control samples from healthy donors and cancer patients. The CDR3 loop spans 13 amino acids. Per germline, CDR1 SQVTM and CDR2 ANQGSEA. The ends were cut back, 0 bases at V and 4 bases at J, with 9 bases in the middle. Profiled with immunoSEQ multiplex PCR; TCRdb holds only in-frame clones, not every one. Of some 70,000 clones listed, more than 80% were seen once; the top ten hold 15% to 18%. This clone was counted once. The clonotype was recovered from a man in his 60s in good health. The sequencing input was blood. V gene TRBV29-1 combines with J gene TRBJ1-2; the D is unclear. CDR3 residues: CSVEDISAYGYTF. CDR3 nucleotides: TGCAGCGTTGAAGACATAAGCGCCTATGGCTACACCTTC.